What follows are 28 T cell receptor beta chains derived from one specimen sequenced in a study of TIL therapy for anti-PD-1-resistant metastatic lung cancer. Stated time point: pre-treatment sample, taken before nivolumab and TIL therapy. Tumor tissue came from excised metastases, mostly pleural nodules or supraclavicular lymph nodes. Sequencing used immunoSEQ v3. Profiling relied on immunoSEQ multiplex PCR, and the TCRdb table lists in-frame clones only, not all of them. This sample yields around 6,000 clones, of which 64% are seen a single time; roughly 5% belongs to the top ten. Sequences were derived from tumor tissue, sampled at baseline. The receptors stem from a person between 25 and 80 years old with non-small cell lung cancer.

The V call is TRBV29-1, the J call TRBJ1-2; 10 bases are a match to TRBD1. Germline V gives CDR1 SQVTM, CDR2 ANQGSEA. V was pared by 5 bases and J by 6 bases, with 12 bases of the junction left unmatched. This CDR3 has 15 amino acids. This CDR3 reads CSVPSGTGDADGYTF. The CDR3 nucleotides read TGCAGCGTTCCGTCCGGGACAGGGGATGCAGATGGCTACACCTTC.

The chain couples TRBV6-5 to TRBJ1-5; 7 bases match TRBD1. The germline V gene encodes CDR1 MNHEY and CDR2 SVGAGI. J gave up 7 bases and V 0 bases, and 6 bases lay outside the gene matches. CDR3 length: 15 amino acids. CDR3 protein: CASSYSTGSDQPQHF. The CDR3, as DNA: TGTGCCAGCAGTTACTCGACAGGGAGCGACCAGCCCCAGCATTTT.

This clone has more than one count but fewer than ten. The chain uses TRBV5-1 and TRBJ2-7; D is unclear. The CDR3 extends over 14 amino acids. Germline CDR1 reads SGHRS; CDR2 reads YFSETQ. V lost 3 bases to trimming and J lost 3 bases, with 13 bases between them. The DNA for the CDR3 is TGCGCCAGCAGCTGGGAAGGCGCCAGCTACGAGCAGTACTTC. Translated, it gives CASSWEGASYEQYF.

The CDR3 coding sequence is TGTGCCATCAGTGACTGGGGGACAGGGGTAGTTGAGCAGTTCTTC. Amino acid sequence: CAISDWGTGVVEQFF. The chain has TRBV10-3 and TRBJ2-1; 10 bases are shared with TRBD1. Germline CDR1 is ENHRY and CDR2 is SYGVKD. With 3 bases clipped from V and 9 bases from J, the junction kept 8 bases outside the gene matches. The CDR3 contains 15 residues.

The chain recombines TRBV11-2 with TRBJ2-7; 9 bases fit TRBD1. CDR3 length: 13 amino acids. Germline trimming cut 4 bases from V and 4 bases from J; bases unmatched to any gene: 2. Germline assignment: CDR1 SGHAT and CDR2 FQNNGV. The CDR3 coding sequence is TGTGCCAGCAGCTCGGGACAGGGATACGAGCAGTACTTC. Its protein product is CASSSGQGYEQYF.

The chain is built from TRBV7-8 and TRBJ2-5; no clear D gene. V was cut by 3 bases and J by 1 base, with 9 bases left in between. CDR1 and CDR2 (germline): SGHVS, FQNEAQ. The CDR3 runs 14 residues. DNA for the CDR3: TGTGCCAGCAGCTTGAATGCAGGCCAAGAGACCCAGTACTTC. Translated: CASSLNAGQETQYF.

Points on this clone: The CDR3 does not close with the conserved phenylalanine or tryptophan, likely indicating a read error. The DNA is left out, because the CDR3 cannot be placed on it with certainty; the CDR3 is given as TCRdb lists it. The gene calls are TRBV12-2 and TRBJ1-5. TRBV12-2 is an annotated pseudogene. The CDR3 totals 9 residues, both ends included. The CDR3 is CASRFLYGI.

This sequence joins TRBV18 and TRBJ2-5; D may be TRBD1 (5 bases). The CDR3 is 18 residues long. The germline V gene has CDR1 KGHSH and CDR2 LQKENI. V was cut by 2 bases and J by 2 bases, with 21 bases left in between. The CDR3 DNA follows: TGTGCCAGCTCACCAATCCCATATAGAGGACATCCGCAAGAGACCCAGTACTTC. Translating gives CASSPIPYRGHPQETQYF.

The chain combines TRBV3-1 (or the pseudogene TRBV3-2) with TRBJ2-7; D is perhaps TRBD2 (6 bases). The CDR3 runs to 14 residues. Germline CDR1 LGHDT, CDR2 YNNKEL (reference sequence). Trimming took 5 bases from V and 2 from J, leaving 13 bases between them. DNA of the CDR3: TGTGCCAGCAGCTCTCGACTAGTTCCCTACGAGCAGTACTTC. Translated: CASSSRLVPYEQYF.

The V call is TRBV18, the J call TRBJ2-1; D tentatively fits TRBD1 or TRBD2 (6 bases each). Germline CDR1 reads KGHSH; CDR2 reads LQKENI. Trimming left V 3 bases short and J 6 bases short, with 18 bases between. This CDR3 is 16 amino acids long. CDR3 region: CASSPTGGGGPNEQFF. The CDR3 nucleotides are TGTGCCAGCTCACCCACCGGTGGAGGGGGACCCAATGAGCAGTTCTTC.

The chain has TRBV3-1 (or the pseudogene TRBV3-2) and TRBJ2-1, with D possibly matching TRBD1 (5 bases). The germline CDR1 and CDR2 sequences are LGHDT and YNNKEL (reference sequence). Trimming stripped 1 base from V and 7 bases from J, with 11 bases between. This CDR3 contains 14 residues. DNA of the CDR3: TGTGCCAGCAGCCAAGCCTCGACAGTAAATGAGCAGTTCTTC. Amino acids: CASSQASTVNEQFF.

V gene TRBV7-2 combines with J gene TRBJ1-3; D is undetermined. Germline CDR1 reads SGHTA; CDR2 reads FQGNSA. The germline V and J ends were trimmed by 5 bases and 1 base, with 9 bases remaining between them. The CDR3 contains 14 residues. The CDR3 bases are TGTGCCAGCAGCCCCGGAGGTTCTGGAAACACCATATATTTT. It specifies CASSPGGSGNTIYF.

The CDR3 loop reads CASSESTAPYGYTF. The CDR3 DNA reads as TGCGCCAGCAGTGAGTCGACAGCTCCTTATGGCTACACCTTC. The chain employs TRBV10-2 and TRBJ1-2, with a weak D call TRBD1 (5 bases). Trimming removed 0 bases from V and 5 bases from J, with 10 bases in between. Germline V lookup: CDR1 WSHSY, CDR2 SAAADI. CDR3 length equals 14 residues.

V is TRBV4-3 and J is TRBJ2-5; TRBD2 matches at 10 bases. J lost 1 base, V lost 1 base, and 3 bases had no gene match. CDR3 length: 16 amino acids. Germline loops: CDR1 LGHNA, CDR2 YSLEER. CDR3 loop: CASSQGASGSQETQYF. The CDR3 nucleotides are TGCGCCAGCAGCCAAGGGGCTAGCGGGAGCCAAGAGACCCAGTACTTC.

This clone was counted a single time. The J gene is TRBJ1-3, the V gene TRBV5-1, with D maybe TRBD1 (5 bases). The length of the CDR3 is 15 residues. The V and J ends lost 0 bases and 0 bases respectively, with 7 bases between them. CDR1 and CDR2 from the germline V gene are SGHRS and YFSETQ. The CDR3 region has the DNA TGCGCCAGCAGCTTGGCTGACAGCTCTGGAAACACCATATATTTT. Translation: CASSLADSSGNTIYF.

The chain combines TRBV30 with TRBJ2-7; tentative D call: TRBD1 (6 bases). V was cut by 4 bases and J by 1 base, with 17 bases left in between. The CDR3 contains 15 residues. The germline V gene has CDR1 GTSNPN and CDR2 SVGIG (reference sequence). CDR3 nucleotides: TGTGCCTGGACACACCAGGGGCTGTCTTCCTACGAGCAGTACTTC. This gives the protein CAWTHQGLSSYEQYF. Full variable domain (rest looked up from reference TRBV30 and TRBJ2-7): SQTIHQWPATLVQPVGSPLSLECTVEGTSNPNLYWYRQAAGRGLQLLFYSVGIGQISSEVPQNLSASRPQDRQFILSSKKLLLSDSGFYLCAWTHQGLSSYEQYFGPGTRLTVT.

The J gene is TRBJ1-5, the V gene TRBV2; maybe TRBD1 (5 bases). The CDR3 is made up of 15 amino acids. Per germline, CDR1 SNHLY and CDR2 FYNNEI. Between the trimmed V and J ends, which lost 6 bases and 0 bases, there was a span of 12 bases. The CDR3 DNA reads as TGTGCCAGCAGCGGGGGAGACAATAGCAATCAGCCCCAGCATTTT. It is translated as CASSGGDNSNQPQHF.

The J gene is TRBJ2-2, the V gene TRBV30, with 11 positions matching TRBD2. The germline V gene encodes CDR1 GTSNPN and CDR2 SVGIG (reference sequence). Trimming took 4 bases from V and 9 from J; bases not matched to a gene: 7. The CDR3 spans 14 residues. Here the CDR3 DNA reads TGTGCCTGGAATAGCGGGAGGGCCAGCCGGGAGCTGTTTTTT. It translates to CAWNSGRASRELFF. The variable domain in full, with the rest retrieved from reference TRBV30 and TRBJ2-2, is SQTIHQWPATLVQPVGSPLSLECTVEGTSNPNLYWYRQAAGRGLQLLFYSVGIGQISSEVPQNLSASRPQDRQFILSSKKLLLSDSGFYLCAWNSGRASRELFFGEGSRLTVL.

The J gene is TRBJ2-3, the V gene TRBV7-6; 9 bases are a match to TRBD2. Germline loops: CDR1 SGHVS, CDR2 FNYEAQ. The CDR3 is 15 residues long. V lost 4 bases to trimming and J lost 1 base; unmatched junction nucleotides: 3. The CDR3 bases are TGTGCCAGCAGCTCACCTAGCGGGGGCACAGATACGCAGTATTTT. Translation gives CASSSPSGGTDTQYF.

V gene TRBV4-3 combines with J gene TRBJ1-1; 7 positions match TRBD1. J gave up 6 bases and V 4 bases, and 5 bases lay outside the gene matches. Germline-derived CDR1 and CDR2 are LGHNA and YSLEER. The CDR3 runs to 13 residues. In DNA, the CDR3 is TGCGCCAGCAGCCTGTCAGGGGGGGCTGAAGCTTTCTTT. This gives the protein CASSLSGGAEAFF.

This chain joins TRBV15 and TRBJ2-5, with D maybe TRBD1 (5 bases). Germline loops: CDR1 LNHNV, CDR2 YYDKDF (reference sequence). The CDR3 totals 15 residues. The V end was cut by 3 bases, the J end by 4 bases, with 15 bases between. CDR3 bases: TGTGCCACCAGCAGGACTTCTGGGGCTCCAGAGACCCAGTACTTC. Translation: CATSRTSGAPETQYF. Drawing the rest from reference TRBV15 and TRBJ2-5, the complete variable domain is DAMVIQNPRYQVTQFGKPVTLSCSQTLNHNVMYWYQQKSSQAPKLLFHYYDKDFNNEADTPDNFQSRRPNTSFCFLDIRSPGLGDTAMYLCATSRTSGAPETQYFGPGTRLLVL.

The chain combines TRBV4-3 with TRBJ2-4, with 8 bases matching TRBD1. With 0 bases clipped from V and 7 bases from J, the junction kept 8 bases outside the gene matches. CDR1 LGHNA and CDR2 YSLEER come from the germline V gene. This CDR3 comprises 16 residues. DNA of the CDR3: TGCGCCAGCAGCCAAGACCCCGGGACAGGAGTCAACATTCAGTACTTC. It is translated as CASSQDPGTGVNIQYF.

This chain links TRBV19 with TRBJ2-7; no clear D gene. V lost 4 bases, J lost 2 bases, and 3 bases lay in between. This CDR3 is built from 11 residues. Germline CDR1 reads LNHDA; CDR2 reads SQIVND (reference sequence). Here the CDR3 DNA reads TGTGCCAGTAGTAACACCTACGAGCAGTACTTC. This codes for CASSNTYEQYF.

The CDR3 DNA is TGCGCCAGCAGCCGACAGGGTATCGGCACTGAAGCTTTCTTT. It yields the protein CASSRQGIGTEAFF. This chain links TRBV4-3 with TRBJ1-1; 7 nucleotides align to TRBD1. CDR3 length: 14 amino acids. Germline values: CDR1 LGHNA, CDR2 YSLEER. V dropped 4 bases and J dropped 4; count of bases not matched to a gene: 6.

This chain joins TRBV28 and TRBJ2-7; the D is unclear. There are 12 residues in the CDR3. The ends were cut back, 2 bases at V and 2 bases at J, with 4 bases in the middle. Germline CDR1 and CDR2: MDHEN and SYDVKM. Here the CDR3 DNA reads TGTGCCAGCAGTTTAAACCCCTACGAGCAGTACTTC. As protein: CASSLNPYEQYF.

This clone has a handful of counts. The chain combines TRBV5-8 with TRBJ2-1, with a possible D match to TRBD2 (7 bases). Trimming left V 3 bases short and J 4 bases short, with 14 bases between. Germline V gives CDR1 SGHTS, CDR2 YDEGEE. This CDR3 has 15 residues. DNA for the CDR3: TGTGCCAGCAGCTATGCGGGGGCAGCTTACAATGAGCAGTTCTTC. It codes for CASSYAGAAYNEQFF.

This clone was picked up a small number of times. V and J are TRBV25-1 and TRBJ2-5; a weak D match, TRBD2 (5 bases). Germline V gives CDR1 MGHDK, CDR2 SYGVNS. Between the trimmed V and J ends, which lost 3 bases and 0 bases, there was a span of 20 bases. This CDR3 has 18 amino acids. CDR3 loop: CASSDLPGREMYQETQYF. CDR3 nucleotides: TGTGCCAGCAGTGACCTCCCGGGCCGGGAAATGTACCAAGAGACCCAGTACTTC. Full variable domain (missing parts from reference TRBV25-1 and TRBJ2-5): EADIYQTPRYLVIGTGKKITLECSQTMGHDKMYWYQQDPGMELHLIHYSYGVNSTEKGDLSSESTVSRIRTEHFPLTLESARPSHTSQYLCASSDLPGREMYQETQYFGPGTRLLVL.

The V call is TRBV5-1, the J call TRBJ1-1; a possible D gene is TRBD1 (5 bases). This CDR3 has 13 residues. V was clipped by 9 bases and J by 6 bases, with 18 bases between them. CDR1 SGHRS and CDR2 YFSETQ come from the germline V gene. The CDR3 protein is CATRDGGGPEAFF. The CDR3 coding sequence is TGCGCCACCCGGGACGGGGGGGGACCTGAAGCTTTCTTT.